The present T cell receptor beta chain was sequenced within a study of beta chain features in type 1 diabetes (dated by TCRdb to the late 2010s). Regarding the study in general: No differences in mean age, gender distribution, total cell number or subset yield were found between patients and healthy donors. A total of some 110 million sorted cells were examined across all samples, and a strong correlation was observed between cell number per subset and RNA yield. The study compared TCRB repertoires of sorted circulating CD4+ T cell subsets between recently diagnosed type 1 diabetes patients and matched healthy donors. Regulatory and stem cell-like memory subsets were obtained from only 8 patients and about eight healthy donors, while naive and central memory subsets were obtained from all 30 or so donors.

All of the isolated RNA was reverse transcribed with the High Capacity cDNA Reverse Transcription Kit, so expressed TCRB transcripts were sequenced. Deep immunoSEQ sequencing was applied to naive, central memory and regulatory T cell samples, giving an average of roughly 3.5 million total reads per sample. After sorted cells were lysed in RLT buffer, RNA was extracted with DNase-treated RNeasy Micro or Mini kits, with the choice depending on cell number. To prevent cross-contamination, every cell subset was processed on its own, while patient and healthy donor samples were processed together. The immunoSEQ multiplex PCR was used to amplify TCRB sequences from cDNA, yielding 87-bp fragments that span the CDR3 region. Sequencing of the amplicons was performed on the Illumina HiSeq platform. On the authors' methods: PCR bias was corrected computationally using synthetic template baselines, and reads within Hamming distance 2 were collapsed, with unmergeable singletons discarded. Reads were aligned against IMGT so that V, D and J genes, CDR3 length and insertions or deletions at six rearrangement sites could be assigned. Clonotype counts were normalized to sorted cell number within each subset before computing true diversity and Gini coefficients with the tcR R package. The overlap coefficient, calculated on TCRB nucleotide sequences, was used to quantify repertoire sharing. Out-of-frame TCRB sequences from naive cells were analyzed as a proxy for the pre-selection repertoire. TCRdb retrieved this table from immuneACCESS and kept in-frame rearrangements only. Not all clones are present; in checked studies, unresolved V genes account for under half, and no reason is known for the remainder. V and J calls plus clone size are reproduced from that table; the DNA served to infer D and trimming. The sample table records more than 350,000 clones; 10% to 12% of these occur just once. Clones ranked in the top ten supply over 0.035% of the sample.

As to this clone: The specificity of this receptor is unknown. No base-level quality is on record; no much larger clone is a single base apart.

A single peripheral blood draw of approximately 100 mL on average was collected from each donor into heparinised tubes. Using a panel that included CD45RO, CCR7, CD25, CD127, CD95 and CD27, naive, central memory, regulatory and stem cell-like memory CD4+ T cells were sorted on a BD FACSAria II. Every sorted population had a purity above 95%. Right away, PBMCs were isolated by Lymphoprep density gradient centrifugation and were stained directly, with no culture step. To minimize batch effects, samples were stained and sorted in pairs, one healthy donor with one patient per experiment. At the junction V is shortened by 7 bases and J by 5 bases; bases outside the gene matches: 11. CDR1 and CDR2 (SEHNR, FQNEAQ) derive from the germline V gene (reference sequence). The CDR3 starts with the cysteine, ends with the phenylalanine, and has 15 residues. The entry retains the CDR3 DNA only, 45 bases that are in frame from base 1.

Study-wide findings and limitations: PCR might favor shorter templates, but patient and control samples were amplified and corrected together, so any skew would affect both groups equally. Naive, central memory and regulatory TCRB repertoires appeared to be more similar among patients than among healthy donors. In all four CD4+ subsets, TCRB CDR3 length was moderately but significantly shorter in type 1 diabetes patients. Because small numbers of individuals were included in the HLA sub-analyses, any influence of HLA type on TCRB rearrangement was left unresolved. Sequencing cDNA rather than genomic DNA could over-represent highly expressing activated cells, although activation and CD3 levels did not differ between groups. At VDJ recombination sites, type 1 diabetes patients had fewer insertions and more deleted nucleotides, which implies abnormalities in thymic rearrangement.

This clonotype was obtained from a woman between 18 and 29 years old in good health. Sequencing was carried out using naive CD4+ T cells from blood. The cell subset or site label for this specimen denotes: true naive CD4+ T cells. The chain links TRBV7-9 with TRBJ2-1; 7 bases in between match TRBD2. Read as DNA, the sequence is TGTGCCAGCAACTCTCGGGGAGGGATAAACAATGAGCAGTTCTTC. Translation gives CASNSRGGINNEQFF.